A single sample gave rise to the 10 T cell receptor beta chains below, sequenced in a study of identical twins. TCRdb analysed the 5' RACE reads with MiXCR anew, one entry per CDR3 protein. The sample has under 450,000 distinct CDR3 sequences; less than 20% are singletons. The sample was naive T cells sorted from blood. These receptors were collected from a man aged 45 to 65 in good health.

The chain couples TRBV6-2 or TRBV6-3 to TRBJ2-5; 7 bases match TRBD2. V was pared by 6 bases and J by 3 bases, with 7 bases of the junction left unmatched. In germline, CDR1 is MNHEY, CDR2 SVGEGT. The CDR3 totals 14 residues. The CDR3 coding sequence is TGTGCCAGCAGCCCCATCGGGGGGAAAGAGACCCAGTACTTC. It encodes CASSPIGGKETQYF.

This clonotype was observed many times. This chain links TRBV28 with TRBJ1-1; TRBD1 is a possible D gene (6 bases). This CDR3 spans 14 amino acids. The germline CDR1 and CDR2 sequences are MDHEN and SYDVKM. Between the trimmed V and J ends, which lost 5 bases and 1 base, there was a span of 11 bases. The CDR3 is CASSLPGQNTEAFF. In DNA form, the CDR3 reads TGTGCCAGCAGTCTACCGGGACAGAACACTGAAGCTTTCTTT.

This clonotype was detected many times. The CDR3 protein is CASSFSPNYTDTQYF. In DNA, the CDR3 is TGTGCCAGCAGTTTCTCCCCTAACTACACAGATACGCAGTATTTT. The V gene is TRBV12-3 or TRBV12-4, the J gene TRBJ2-3; D gene unclear. The V end was cut by 3 bases, the J end by 2 bases, with 12 bases between. The CDR3 extends over 15 amino acids.

CDR3 nucleotides: TGTGCCAGCAGCCCGAGGGACAGGACCTACAATGAGCAGTTCTTC. Its translation: CASSPRDRTYNEQFF. V gene TRBV7-2 combines with J gene TRBJ2-1; TRBD1 agrees at 8 bases. The V segment lost 5 bases and the J segment 2 bases; nucleotides outside the gene matches: 5. CDR1 SGHTA and CDR2 FQGNSA come from the germline V gene. This CDR3 contains 15 residues.

The rearrangement links TRBV5-1 to TRBJ2-7; 7 bases map to TRBD2. CDR1 is SGHRS, CDR2 YFSETQ, per germline. The CDR3 consists of 14 residues. J gave up 0 bases and V 5 bases, and 5 bases lay outside the gene matches. The CDR3 sequence: CASRGGLLSYEQYF. The CDR3 DNA follows: TGCGCCAGCAGGGGGGGGTTACTCTCCTACGAGCAGTACTTC. The entire variable domain, with the rest obtained from reference TRBV5-1 and TRBJ2-7, is as follows: KAGVTQTPRYLIKTRGQQVTLSCSPISGHRSVSWYQQTPGQGLQFLFEYFSETQRNKGNFPGRFSGRQFSNSRSEMNVSTLELGDSALYLCASRGGLLSYEQYFGPGTRLTVT.

This chain links TRBV18 with TRBJ2-1; 8 nucleotides match TRBD2. J gave up 5 bases and V 0 bases, and 6 bases lay outside the gene matches. This CDR3 has 16 amino acids. The germline V gene has CDR1 KGHSH and CDR2 LQKENI. CDR3 sequence: CASSPPSSGRDNEQFF. Here the CDR3 DNA reads TGTGCCAGCTCACCACCCTCAAGCGGGAGAGACAATGAGCAGTTCTTC.

Comment on this clonotype: This CDR3 fails to terminate in the conserved phenylalanine or tryptophan, so it likely reflects a read error. The rearrangement joins TRBV29-1 to TRBJ2-5; tentatively, D is TRBD2 (6 bases). CDR1 SQVTM and CDR2 ANQGSEA come from the germline V gene. The CDR3 extends over 13 amino acids. V was trimmed by 4 bases and J by 2 bases, leaving 11 bases between them. The CDR3 here is CSVGIAVQETQYI. CDR3 DNA: TGCAGCGTTGGGATAGCGGTACAAGAGACCCAGTACATC.

This clonotype has more than one count but fewer than ten. Sequence at one end of the junction differs from germline and may be a read error. This chain connects TRBV7-2 to TRBJ1-2; D unresolved. Germline V gene data show CDR1 as SGHTA and CDR2 as FQGNSA. This CDR3 contains 11 residues. The CDR3 region has the DNA TGTGCCAGCAGTTTAGTCTATGGCTACACCTTC. This codes for CASSLVYGYTF.

This clonotype was seen ten or more times. The chain uses TRBV15 and TRBJ1-4; 9 nucleotides line up with TRBD1. Germline V lookup: CDR1 LNHNV, CDR2 YYDKDF (reference sequence). The CDR3 loop spans 16 amino acids. Trimming removed 0 bases from V and 7 bases from J; junction bases left unmatched: 6. For the CDR3, the DNA is TGTGCCACCAGCAGAGATCCCCGGGACAGGGCTGAAAAACTGTTTTTT. Translation: CATSRDPRDRAEKLFF.

This clonotype was seen only a few times. The chain links TRBV10-3 to TRBJ2-7; D may match TRBD1 or TRBD2 (6 bases each). Germline V lookup: CDR1 ENHRY, CDR2 SYGVKD. This CDR3 spans 13 amino acids. Here the CDR3 reads CALREEGVYEQYF. The CDR3 region has the DNA TGTGCACTCCGCGAGGAGGGGGTGTACGAGCAGTACTTC.